This TCR beta chain was captured in a study of response to subunit inactivated influenza vaccine (dated by TCRdb to 2017 to 2018). Concerning the study at large: Deep quantitative T cell receptor repertoire profiling was used in the study to track responses to a trivalent subunit inactivated influenza vaccine.

This clonotype was observed at least ten times. Its antigen specificity is not known. No clone much larger than this one lies a single base away; base qualities are absent. Overall study results and their limits: It was suggested by the authors that each seasonal influenza vaccination may recruit only a limited number of new T cells.

Preparation of the library involved RT-PCR. The sequencing machine was an Illumina HiSeq 2500. TCRdb trimmed public reads at Q25 via fastp, called clones via MiXCR and kept in-frame beta chains. Merged by CDR3 protein, the rows form single entries marked with the most common genes and DNA. The sample yields roughly 500,000 distinct CDR3 sequences; roughly 23% were counted once. The ten largest account for about 2.8% of the sample. These same records also appear under a second study, on T cells expressing NK-cell markers. The second paper states: The TCR beta cDNA libraries were made using 5'RACE template switching, a step that added both a universal primer site and unique molecular identifiers. TCR beta-chain repertoires were profiled in sorted CD3+CD56+NKG2C+, CD3+CD56+NKG2C- and CD3+CD56-NKG2C+ T-cell subsets from fewer than 10 donors. Among the eight sequenced donors, seven were HCMV-seropositive and one was HCMV-seronegative. To restrict sorting to alphabetaTCR-expressing T cells, an anti-gammadeltaTCR antibody was added in several experiments. In roughly six donors, the dominant CD3+CD56+NKG2C+ clonotypes were among the top 10 CD8+ clonotypes and accounted for about 1.0-7.0% of CD8+ T cells. Those dominant clonotypes were again the most abundant among CD3+CD56-NKG2C+ cells in several donors, at roughly 25-65%. It remained unclear whether the expanded NKG2C-expressing T cell clones were specific for HCMV antigens. Randomly selected healthy volunteers, three men and five women, were used as the eight sequenced donors. A commercial ELISA kit detecting HCMV-specific IgG in serum was used to determine HCMV serostatus. Ficoll density gradient centrifugation was used to isolate peripheral blood mononuclear cells from blood. Using Miltenyi isolation kits, CD4+ and CD8+ T cells were isolated from PBMC through magnetic immunoseparation. Priming for cDNA synthesis came from the TCR beta constant segment, and two successive PCR amplification steps followed. Libraries were sequenced as 2 x 150 bp reads on Illumina HiSeq 2000/2500, MiSeq or NextSeq. MIGEC was used to demultiplex reads and group the reads by UMI, and MiTCR was used to assemble and quantify clonotypes. To remove erroneous sequences, TCR cDNA sequences were retained only when supported by two or more reads. Downstream repertoire analysis used the tcR package, and clonotypes were matched across fractions by CDR3 nucleotide sequence plus V segment. VDJmatch was used to annotate antigen specificity against VDJdb, with one amino acid substitution in CDR3 allowed.

The clonotype was recovered from a man aged 50 to 60 who received an inactivated influenza vaccine. Donor details come from another sample of the same person, matched by shared clones. The source material was CD4+ T cells sorted from PBMCs, sampled 11 to 12 days after vaccination.

The sequenced DNA is TGTGCCAGCAGCCTGCTAGCGGGAGGGCCGTTCTTC. Its translation reads: CASSLLAGGPFF. The chain is assembled from TRBV7-2 and TRBJ2-1; 12 central bases correspond to TRBD2. V is pruned by 5 bases and J by 15 bases, leaving 5 bases of the junction without a gene match. Measured from the cysteine to the phenylalanine, the CDR3 is 12 residues long. Only the CDR3 DNA stays, 36 bases, in frame from base 1. CDR1 and CDR2, looked up from the germline V gene, are SGHTA and FQGNSA.